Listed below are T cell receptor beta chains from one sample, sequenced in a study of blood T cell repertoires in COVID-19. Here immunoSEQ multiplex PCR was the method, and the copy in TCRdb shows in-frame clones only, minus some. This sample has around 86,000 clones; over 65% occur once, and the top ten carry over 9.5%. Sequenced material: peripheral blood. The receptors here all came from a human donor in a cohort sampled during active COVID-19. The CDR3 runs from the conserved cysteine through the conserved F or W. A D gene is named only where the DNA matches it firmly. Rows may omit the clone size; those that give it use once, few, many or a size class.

CDR3aa: CASSFSRGAGTEAFF
CDR3nt: TGTGCCAGCAGCTTCTCCAGGGGGGCCGGCACTGAAGCTTTCTTT
j_gene: TRBJ1-1
d_gene: TRBD1
abundance: NA
v_gene: TRBV5-8

CDR3aa: CASSVLQGGQPQHF
CDR3nt: TGTGCCAGCAGTGTCTTGCAAGGGGGTCAGCCCCAGCATTTT
j_gene: TRBJ1-5
d_gene: NA
abundance: NA
v_gene: TRBV2

CDR3aa: CASSLRSFREKLFF
CDR3nt: TGTGCCAGCAGCTTACGGTCCTTTCGGGAAAAACTGTTTTTT
j_gene: TRBJ1-4
d_gene: NA
abundance: NA
v_gene: TRBV11-3

CDR3aa: CASSPGTYTDTQYF
CDR3nt: TGTGCCAGCAGCCCAGGGACTTACACAGATACGCAGTATTTT
j_gene: TRBJ2-3
d_gene: NA
abundance: once
v_gene: TRBV3-1/TRBV3-2

CDR3aa: CATKKPGQGPIGDTDTQYF
CDR3nt: TGTGCCACCAAAAAGCCGGGACAGGGGCCAATCGGTGACACAGATACGCAGTATTTT
j_gene: TRBJ2-3
d_gene: TRBD1
abundance: NA
v_gene: TRBV24-1

CDR3aa: CASSSPGLAFEQYF
CDR3nt: TGTGCCAGCAGCTCCCCGGGACTAGCGTTCGAGCAGTACTTC
j_gene: TRBJ2-7
d_gene: TRBD2
abundance: NA
v_gene: TRBV3-1/TRBV3-2

CDR3aa: CASSKTGYTEAFF
CDR3nt: TGTGCCAGCAGCAAGACAGGGTACACTGAAGCTTTCTTT
j_gene: TRBJ1-1
d_gene: TRBD1
abundance: NA
v_gene: TRBV11-3

CDR3aa: CASSLVRRLGTYNEQFF
CDR3nt: TGTGCCAGCAGCTTAGTAAGGCGCCTAGGCACCTACAATGAGCAGTTCTTC
j_gene: TRBJ2-1
d_gene: NA
abundance: NA
v_gene: TRBV11-2

CDR3aa: CASTRSGEQYF
CDR3nt: TGTGCCAGCACCCGTTCGGGGGAGCAGTACTTC
j_gene: TRBJ2-7
d_gene: NA
abundance: NA
v_gene: TRBV5-5

CDR3aa: CASSYTRTGNGYTF
CDR3nt: TGTGCCAGCAGTTATACCCGGACAGGTAATGGCTACACCTTC
j_gene: TRBJ1-2
d_gene: TRBD1
abundance: NA
v_gene: TRBV6-2/TRBV6-3

CDR3aa: CASRRQGSSYEQYF
CDR3nt: TGTGCCAGCAGACGACAGGGATCCTCCTACGAGCAGTACTTC
j_gene: TRBJ2-7
d_gene: TRBD1
abundance: NA
v_gene: TRBV28

CDR3aa: CASSVDVGVGNTEAFF
CDR3nt: TGTGCCAGCAGCGTAGACGTAGGGGTCGGAAACACTGAAGCTTTCTTT
j_gene: TRBJ1-1
d_gene: NA
abundance: once
v_gene: TRBV9

CDR3aa: CSARPGDTQYF
CDR3nt: TGCAGTGCTAGACCCGGGGATACGCAGTATTTT
j_gene: TRBJ2-3
d_gene: NA
abundance: NA
v_gene: TRBV20-1

CDR3aa: CASTRQAPAADTQYF
CDR3nt: TGTGCCAGCACCCGACAGGCCCCGGCCGCAGATACGCAGTATTTT
j_gene: TRBJ2-3
d_gene: NA
abundance: once
v_gene: TRBV2

CDR3aa: CSVGTNYGDEQFF
CDR3nt: TGCAGCGTCGGGACTAATTATGGCGATGAGCAGTTCTTC
j_gene: TRBJ2-1
d_gene: TRBD2
abundance: NA
v_gene: TRBV29-1

CDR3aa: CASSPGTWGYTF
CDR3nt: TGTGCCAGCAGCCCAGGAACCTGGGGCTACACCTTC
j_gene: TRBJ1-2
d_gene: NA
abundance: once
v_gene: TRBV28

CDR3aa: CASSLGQRGSPLHF
CDR3nt: TGTGCCAGCAGCTTAGGGCAGCGGGGCTCACCCCTCCACTTT
j_gene: TRBJ1-6
d_gene: NA
abundance: NA
v_gene: TRBV7-8

CDR3aa: CASSLSGAKLFF
CDR3nt: TGTGCCAGCAGCTTGTCAGGGGCAAAACTGTTTTTT
j_gene: TRBJ1-4
d_gene: NA
abundance: NA
v_gene: TRBV7-9

CDR3aa: CASSKTRGETQYF
CDR3nt: TGTGCCAGCAGCAAGACAAGAGGGGAGACCCAGTACTTC
j_gene: TRBJ2-5
d_gene: NA
abundance: NA
v_gene: TRBV5-8

CDR3aa: CASTRQGNQPQHF
CDR3nt: TGTGCCAGTACCCGACAGGGCAATCAGCCCCAGCATTTT
j_gene: TRBJ1-5
d_gene: NA
abundance: NA
v_gene: TRBV19